This TCR beta chain was identified during a study of T-cell memory formation after mild COVID-19. Study overall: The TCR clusters were mostly specific to one donor.

Points from the study as a whole: Prior to infection, memory already included some responding clones, suggesting cross-reactive memory joined. Confirmation was lacking for SARS-CoV-2 specificity of second-wave clones that peaked on day 37.

The ends were cut back, 0 bases at V and 1 base at J, with 10 bases in the middle. The CDR3 runs 15 residues. CDR1 DFQATT and CDR2 SNEGSKA come from the germline V gene (reference sequence). On this clonotype: What it binds is not known.

TCRdb re-called the 5' RACE reads through MiXCR, storing one row per CDR3 protein. The sample lists 100,000 to 150,000 distinct CDR3 sequences; approximately 17% were seen once. This TCR came from a man aged 18 to 29 who had mild COVID-19 (a few samples of this study predate the infection). Cell type and time point are not known. The sample consisted of PBMCs or a T cell subset sorted from them (not recorded which). This chain joins TRBV20-1 and TRBJ2-1; D gene uncertain. The CDR3 bases are TGCAGTGCTAGAGAAACCGCGACTTCCTACAATGAGCAGTTCTTC. It yields the protein CSARETATSYNEQFF.